These 4 T cell receptor beta chains were sequenced from one sample in a study of blood T cell repertoires in COVID-19 (dated by TCRdb to 2018 to 2020). Libraries were prepared through the immunoSEQ multiplex PCR assay. Entries here come from immuneACCESS through TCRdb and include only in-frame sequences with V and J called. Some clones fail to appear in such tables; in the studies checked, an unresolved V gene covers under half of the shortfall, and the cause of the remainder is unknown. The sample table contains 300,000 to 400,000 clones; only one count was recorded for around 85% of them. The ten largest make up around 7.8% of the sample. Sequencing used peripheral blood. Receptors originate from a human donor in a cohort sampled during active COVID-19.

V is TRBV18 and J is TRBJ2-7, with D possibly TRBD2 on 6 matching bases. The V gene's germline CDR1 is KGHSH and CDR2 LQKENI. This CDR3 spans 14 amino acids. V lost 1 base and J 5 bases, leaving 12 bases between the germline ends. CDR3 nucleotides: TGTGCCAGCTCACCACGGGGCCGGGGGAACGAGCAGTACTTC. This sequence encodes CASSPRGRGNEQYF.

The gene calls are TRBV18 and TRBJ1-1; no definite D call. Trimming shortened V by 3 bases and J by 3 bases, and 14 bases separated the two germline ends. This CDR3 is 15 amino acids long. Per germline, CDR1 KGHSH and CDR2 LQKENI. The chain's CDR3 is CASSPNEGMDTEAFF. The DNA of the CDR3 is TGTGCCAGCTCACCTAACGAGGGAATGGACACTGAAGCTTTCTTT.

The rearrangement links TRBV30 to TRBJ1-1, with D possibly TRBD1 on 6 matching bases. The germline V and J ends were trimmed by 7 bases and 5 bases, with 11 bases remaining between them. The germline CDR1 and CDR2 sequences are GTSNPN and SVGIG (reference sequence). The CDR3 is 11 amino acids. The CDR3 loop reads CASKGGTEAFF. DNA of the CDR3: TGTGCCTCCAAGGGGGGGACTGAAGCTTTCTTT. The full variable domain, rest sourced from reference TRBV30 and TRBJ1-1, is SQTIHQWPATLVQPVGSPLSLECTVEGTSNPNLYWYRQAAGRGLQLLFYSVGIGQISSEVPQNLSASRPQDRQFILSSKKLLLSDSGFYLCASKGGTEAFFGQGTRLTVV.

The chain combines TRBV30 with TRBJ1-1; no firm D call. V lost 8 bases to trimming and J lost 8 bases, with 24 bases between them. In germline, CDR1 is GTSNPN, CDR2 SVGIG (reference sequence). This CDR3 comprises 14 residues. The CDR3 sequence is CARNSGSREGEAFF. As DNA, the CDR3 is TGTGCCCGGAATTCCGGAAGCCGGGAGGGAGAAGCTTTCTTT.